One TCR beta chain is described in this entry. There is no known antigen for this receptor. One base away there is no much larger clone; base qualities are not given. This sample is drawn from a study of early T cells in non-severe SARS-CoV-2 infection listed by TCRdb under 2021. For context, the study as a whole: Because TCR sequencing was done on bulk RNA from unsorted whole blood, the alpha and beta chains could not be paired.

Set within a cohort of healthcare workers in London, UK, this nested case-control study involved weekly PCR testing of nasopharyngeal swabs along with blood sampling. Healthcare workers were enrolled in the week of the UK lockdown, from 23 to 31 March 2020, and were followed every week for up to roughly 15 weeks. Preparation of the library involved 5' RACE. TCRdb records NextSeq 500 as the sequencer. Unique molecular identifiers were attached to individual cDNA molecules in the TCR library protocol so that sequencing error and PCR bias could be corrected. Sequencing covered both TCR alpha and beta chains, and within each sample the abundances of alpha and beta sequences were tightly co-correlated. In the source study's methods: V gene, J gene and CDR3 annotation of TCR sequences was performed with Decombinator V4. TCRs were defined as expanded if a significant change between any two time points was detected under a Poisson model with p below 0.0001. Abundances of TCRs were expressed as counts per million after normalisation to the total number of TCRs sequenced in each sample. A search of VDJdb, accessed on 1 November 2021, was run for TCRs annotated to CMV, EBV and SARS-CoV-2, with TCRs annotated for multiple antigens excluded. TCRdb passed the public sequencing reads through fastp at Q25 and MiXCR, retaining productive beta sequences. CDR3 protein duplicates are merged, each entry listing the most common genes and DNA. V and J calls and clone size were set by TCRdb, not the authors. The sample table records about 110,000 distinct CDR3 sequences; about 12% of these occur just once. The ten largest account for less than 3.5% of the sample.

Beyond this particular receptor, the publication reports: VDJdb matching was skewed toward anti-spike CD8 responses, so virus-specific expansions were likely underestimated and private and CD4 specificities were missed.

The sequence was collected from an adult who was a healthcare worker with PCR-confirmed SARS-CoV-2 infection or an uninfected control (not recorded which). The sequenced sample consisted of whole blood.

The sequence in DNA is TGTGCCAGCTCACGGGGACAGGAGAAAGAGACCCAGTACTTC. It encodes CASSRGQEKETQYF. The rearrangement joined TRBV18 to TRBJ2-5; 8 middle bases align to TRBD1. The CDR3 spans 14 residues, from the cysteine through the phenylalanine. The read is trimmed to its CDR3 DNA, 42 bases read in frame from base 1. The germline V gene provides CDR1 KGHSH and CDR2 LQKENI. Here V drops 4 bases and J drops 3 bases, and the junction holds 4 bases not matched to any gene.